These 22 T cell receptor beta chains were sequenced from one sample in a study of cytomegalovirus exposure and HLA in healthy donors (dated by TCRdb to the late 2010s). Libraries came from the immunoSEQ multiplex PCR assay. For the multiplex PCR, a mixture combining 60 forward primers for TCR Vbeta segments and 13 reverse primers for TCR Jbeta segments was used. As stored in TCRdb, this immuneACCESS dataset retains in-frame rearrangements with V and J assigned. A fraction of the clones does not appear; measured against another copy, unresolved V genes explain less than half of the discrepancy, and the remainder lacks a known reason. In this sample the table shows fewer than 200,000 clones, 80% to 85% of which occur a single time. The top ten hold over 2% of the sample. The specimen sequenced was PBMCs. Every receptor here comes from a woman aged 25 to 45 in good health and CMV-seronegative.

The genes are TRBV7-2 and TRBJ2-3; 13 nucleotides agree with TRBD2. This CDR3 contains 16 residues. J was trimmed by 4 bases and V by 4 bases; bases with no gene match: 5. The germline gives CDR1 SGHTA, CDR2 FQGNSA. Here the CDR3 DNA reads TGTGCCAGCAGCTCCAGACTAGCGGGGGGCTCAGATACGCAGTATTTT. Encoded protein: CASSSRLAGGSDTQYF.

This clone has just one count. V and J are TRBV19 and TRBJ1-5, with D possibly TRBD1 on 6 matching bases. Germline V gene lookup returns CDR1 LNHDA and CDR2 SQIVND (reference sequence). V gave up 10 bases and J gave up 5 bases, with 24 bases separating them. The CDR3 runs to 16 residues. The CDR3 bases are TGTGCCAAGCTACCCGCGCAGGGGCCCGAACATCAGCCCCAGCATTTT. It yields the protein CAKLPAQGPEHQPQHF.

V usage is TRBV7-9 and J usage is TRBJ2-7; a weak D match, TRBD1 (6 bases). The V end lost 1 base, the J end lost 9 bases, and 19 bases lay between the germline ends. The germline CDR1 and CDR2 sequences are SEHNR and FQNEAQ (reference sequence). The CDR3 consists of 15 residues. The CDR3 coding sequence is TGTGCCAGCAGCTTAGGGACAGCTACTCTACTCGGGCAGTACTTC. Protein sequence: CASSLGTATLLGQYF.

This CDR3 is CASSLDRGVDEQYF. The CDR3 DNA reads TGTGCCAGCAGCTTAGATCGGGGAGTCGACGAGCAGTACTTC. The chain couples TRBV7-9 to TRBJ2-7; D is perhaps TRBD2 (5 bases). This CDR3 is 14 amino acids long. V was clipped by 1 base and J by 5 bases, with 12 bases between them. Germline V gives CDR1 SEHNR, CDR2 FQNEAQ (reference sequence).

The chain combines TRBV5-1 with TRBJ2-1; possible D gene TRBD2, 5 bases. This CDR3 has 14 residues. The germline V gene encodes CDR1 SGHRS and CDR2 YFSETQ. Trimming pared 4 bases from V and 8 bases from J, leaving 16 bases between. This CDR3 is CASSVQVGLDEQFF. As DNA, the CDR3 is TGCGCCAGCAGCGTCCAGGTTGGACTCGATGAGCAGTTCTTC.

The rearrangement uses TRBV28 and TRBJ1-5; weak D call: TRBD1 (6 bases). The germline V gene encodes CDR1 MDHEN and CDR2 SYDVKM. This CDR3 has 14 amino acids. V dropped 6 bases and J dropped 2 bases, with 11 bases sitting between them. The CDR3 DNA follows: TGTGCCAGCAGGGAGAGACAGGGCAATCAGCCCCAGCATTTT. Encoded protein: CASRERQGNQPQHF.

The rearrangement links TRBV25-1 to TRBJ1-6, with 8 nucleotides matching TRBD1. CDR3 length equals 15 residues. Germline V gives CDR1 MGHDK, CDR2 SYGVNS. V shed 0 bases, J shed 9 bases, and the junction held 4 bases outside the gene matches. The CDR3 DNA is TGTGCCAGCAGTGAATATATTGGACAGGGTTCACCCCTCCACTTT. Protein sequence: CASSEYIGQGSPLHF.

The chain employs TRBV28 and TRBJ1-5; TRBD1 is a possible D gene (5 bases). The CDR3 runs to 16 residues. V was clipped by 6 bases and J by 6 bases, with 21 bases between them. Germline V gene data show CDR1 as MDHEN and CDR2 as SYDVKM. The CDR3 region has the DNA TGTGCCAGCAGCCTCCGGGCAGGGAAGGTGGGTCAGCCCCAGCATTTT. Amino acid sequence: CASSLRAGKVGQPQHF.

This chain connects TRBV2 to TRBJ1-5, with D possibly TRBD1 on 5 matching bases. The CDR3 totals 14 residues. V was clipped by 1 base and J by 9 bases, with 13 bases between them. The germline V gene has CDR1 SNHLY and CDR2 FYNNEI. CDR3 sequence (DNA): TGTGCCAGCAGTGAAGAAAGGGGCCCCGGGCCCCAGCATTTT. This sequence encodes CASSEERGPGPQHF.

This clone was seen a few times. The J gene is TRBJ2-1, the V gene TRBV30; 9 bases fit TRBD2. Losses at the gene ends were 3 bases for V and 8 bases for J; bases not matched to a gene: 11. The CDR3 totals 15 residues. The germline V gene has CDR1 GTSNPN and CDR2 SVGIG (reference sequence). CDR3 in amino acids: CAWSPLGGRAYEQFF. DNA of the CDR3: TGTGCCTGGAGCCCGTTGGGCGGGAGGGCCTATGAGCAGTTCTTC.

V usage is TRBV28 and J usage is TRBJ2-7; the match to TRBD1 covers 11 bases. Germline V CDR1 and CDR2: MDHEN, SYDVKM. The CDR3 contains 13 residues. V was clipped by 3 bases and J by 7 bases; unmatched bases: 2. The CDR3 bases are TGTGCCAGCAGTTTGAGGGACAGGGGGGAGCAGTACTTC. Its protein product is CASSLRDRGEQYF.

The chain uses TRBV1 and TRBJ1-5; TRBD1 is the table's D call and was not checked against the DNA. TRBV1 represents a pseudogene. The CDR3 extends over 22 amino acids. DNA of the CDR3: TGCACCAGCAGCCAAGCGGCCCGGGACACTGGCCCCGGATCCCCGAGCAATCAGCCCCAGCATTTT. It codes for CTSSQAARDTGPGSPSNQPQHF.

The chain carries TRBV15 and TRBJ2-5, with 9 bases matching TRBD1. The J call could be wrong; TRBJ2-7 is a better fit for the DNA end. Germline loops: CDR1 LNHNV, CDR2 YYDKDF (reference sequence). This CDR3 contains 15 residues. CDR3 in amino acids: CATSRDRGSSYEQYF. The CDR3 bases are TGTGCCACCAGCAGGGACAGGGGAAGCTCCTACGAGCAGTACTTC.

Only a few counts were recorded for this clone. The J gene is TRBJ1-2, the V gene TRBV5-4; D not certain. With 0 bases removed from V and 5 bases from J, the gap between germline ends came to 20 bases. The CDR3 is 17 amino acids. Germline CDR1 SGHNT, CDR2 YYREEE (reference sequence). The CDR3 nucleotides are TGTGCCAGCAGCTTGGGATCGGGTGGCACACTTAAATATGGCTACACCTTC. This gives the protein CASSLGSGGTLKYGYTF.

This clone showed up just a few times. The V gene is TRBV4-1, the J gene TRBJ2-3, with D perhaps TRBD2 (5 bases). This CDR3 is 15 amino acids long. The V gene's germline CDR1 is MGHRA and CDR2 YSYEKL. The V end lost 3 bases, the J end lost 2 bases, and 12 bases lay between the germline ends. CDR3 sequence reads: CASSQEEDSTDTQYF. The CDR3 coding sequence is TGCGCCAGCAGCCAGGAAGAGGACTCCACAGATACGCAGTATTTT.

The V call is TRBV6-4, the J call TRBJ1-4, with 7 bases aligning to TRBD1. With 9 bases clipped from V and 0 bases from J, the junction kept 10 bases outside the gene matches. The CDR3 is 16 residues long. Germline CDR1 is MRHNA and CDR2 is SNTAGT. The CDR3 nucleotides are TGTGCCAGTGCTGGGACAGCCCCTGCAACTAATGAAAAACTGTTTTTT. Protein sequence: CASAGTAPATNEKLFF.

This clone appeared a single time. J is TRBJ2-1 and V is TRBV4-3, with 8 bases lining up with TRBD2. In germline, CDR1 is LGHNA, CDR2 YSLEER. The V gene end was trimmed by 0 bases and the J gene end by 4 bases; junction bases not matched to a gene: 8. CDR3 length: 17 amino acids. In DNA form, the CDR3 reads TGCGCCAGCAGCCAAGATTCCCCCACTAGCGGTTACAATGAGCAGTTCTTC. Translation gives CASSQDSPTSGYNEQFF.

The chain employs TRBV9 and TRBJ2-5; D is possibly TRBD1 (8 bases). V was trimmed by 4 bases and J by 5 bases, leaving 15 bases between them. The V gene's germline CDR1 is SGDLS and CDR2 YYNGEE. The CDR3 spans 14 residues. CDR3 loop: CASSTQGGVETQYF. Written as DNA, the CDR3 is TGTGCCAGCAGCACACAGGGGGGGGTGGAGACCCAGTACTTC.

V usage is TRBV28 and J usage is TRBJ1-1; 8 bases agree with TRBD1. The trim removed 2 bases at V and 10 bases at J, leaving 9 bases unmatched. CDR3 length: 14 amino acids. Germline CDR1 is MDHEN and CDR2 is SYDVKM. The DNA of the CDR3 is TGTGCCAGCAGTTTAACCGGGACAGGATATCGAGCTTTCTTT. This codes for CASSLTGTGYRAFF.

V and J are TRBV4-2 and TRBJ1-1, with 11 bases identical to TRBD1. CDR1 is LGHNA and CDR2 is YNFKEQ in the germline V gene. The V gene end was trimmed by 0 bases and the J gene end by 9 bases; junction bases not matched to a gene: 0. The CDR3 spans 13 residues. For the CDR3, the DNA is TGTGCCAGCAGCCAAGAGGACAGGGGGCAAGCTTTCTTT. Translating gives CASSQEDRGQAFF.

The rearrangement links TRBV4-3 to TRBJ1-6; 7 positions agree with TRBD1. This CDR3 comprises 16 residues. Germline CDR1 reads LGHNA; CDR2 reads YSLEER. V gave up 0 bases and J gave up 9 bases; unmatched junction bases: 8. CDR3 nucleotide sequence: TGCGCCAGCAGCCAAGAGGGGACAGCAAGACGTTCACCCCTCCACTTT. Translation: CASSQEGTARRSPLHF.

J is TRBJ1-5 and V is TRBV5-5; 9 positions match TRBD1. With V trimmed by 3 bases and J by 6 bases, 4 bases remained unmatched. The CDR3 contains 14 residues. Per germline, CDR1 SGHKS and CDR2 YYEKEE (reference sequence). The CDR3: CASSSTGGPQPQHF. The CDR3, as DNA: TGTGCCAGCAGCTCCACAGGGGGCCCTCAGCCCCAGCATTTT.